Here is one TCR beta chain with its context. Its target is unknown. The CDR3 has 13 amino acids. Germline V gives CDR1 SQVTM, CDR2 ANQGSEA. V lost 3 bases, J lost 9 bases, and 18 bases lay in between. This sample stems from a study of T cell responses to AZD1222 COVID-19 vaccine. Overall study findings and caveats: Nearly half of unique spike-specific TCRs reportedly avoided B.1.351 and B.1.1.7 mutated regions.

TCRdb's table, derived via immunoSEQ multiplex PCR, lists solely in-frame clones and lacks some. The repertoire has around 58,000 clones, around 84% of them found once; the top ten carry more than 8.5%. The chain has TRBV29-1 and TRBJ2-7, with a weak D call TRBD1 (8 bases). The clonotype originates from an adult in good health. This material consisted of peripheral blood, taken on day 0 of AZD1222 vaccination. The CDR3 DNA reads TGCAGCGTTGACTTTACAGGGGGGGCCATGCAGTACTTC. Translated, it gives CSVDFTGGAMQYF.